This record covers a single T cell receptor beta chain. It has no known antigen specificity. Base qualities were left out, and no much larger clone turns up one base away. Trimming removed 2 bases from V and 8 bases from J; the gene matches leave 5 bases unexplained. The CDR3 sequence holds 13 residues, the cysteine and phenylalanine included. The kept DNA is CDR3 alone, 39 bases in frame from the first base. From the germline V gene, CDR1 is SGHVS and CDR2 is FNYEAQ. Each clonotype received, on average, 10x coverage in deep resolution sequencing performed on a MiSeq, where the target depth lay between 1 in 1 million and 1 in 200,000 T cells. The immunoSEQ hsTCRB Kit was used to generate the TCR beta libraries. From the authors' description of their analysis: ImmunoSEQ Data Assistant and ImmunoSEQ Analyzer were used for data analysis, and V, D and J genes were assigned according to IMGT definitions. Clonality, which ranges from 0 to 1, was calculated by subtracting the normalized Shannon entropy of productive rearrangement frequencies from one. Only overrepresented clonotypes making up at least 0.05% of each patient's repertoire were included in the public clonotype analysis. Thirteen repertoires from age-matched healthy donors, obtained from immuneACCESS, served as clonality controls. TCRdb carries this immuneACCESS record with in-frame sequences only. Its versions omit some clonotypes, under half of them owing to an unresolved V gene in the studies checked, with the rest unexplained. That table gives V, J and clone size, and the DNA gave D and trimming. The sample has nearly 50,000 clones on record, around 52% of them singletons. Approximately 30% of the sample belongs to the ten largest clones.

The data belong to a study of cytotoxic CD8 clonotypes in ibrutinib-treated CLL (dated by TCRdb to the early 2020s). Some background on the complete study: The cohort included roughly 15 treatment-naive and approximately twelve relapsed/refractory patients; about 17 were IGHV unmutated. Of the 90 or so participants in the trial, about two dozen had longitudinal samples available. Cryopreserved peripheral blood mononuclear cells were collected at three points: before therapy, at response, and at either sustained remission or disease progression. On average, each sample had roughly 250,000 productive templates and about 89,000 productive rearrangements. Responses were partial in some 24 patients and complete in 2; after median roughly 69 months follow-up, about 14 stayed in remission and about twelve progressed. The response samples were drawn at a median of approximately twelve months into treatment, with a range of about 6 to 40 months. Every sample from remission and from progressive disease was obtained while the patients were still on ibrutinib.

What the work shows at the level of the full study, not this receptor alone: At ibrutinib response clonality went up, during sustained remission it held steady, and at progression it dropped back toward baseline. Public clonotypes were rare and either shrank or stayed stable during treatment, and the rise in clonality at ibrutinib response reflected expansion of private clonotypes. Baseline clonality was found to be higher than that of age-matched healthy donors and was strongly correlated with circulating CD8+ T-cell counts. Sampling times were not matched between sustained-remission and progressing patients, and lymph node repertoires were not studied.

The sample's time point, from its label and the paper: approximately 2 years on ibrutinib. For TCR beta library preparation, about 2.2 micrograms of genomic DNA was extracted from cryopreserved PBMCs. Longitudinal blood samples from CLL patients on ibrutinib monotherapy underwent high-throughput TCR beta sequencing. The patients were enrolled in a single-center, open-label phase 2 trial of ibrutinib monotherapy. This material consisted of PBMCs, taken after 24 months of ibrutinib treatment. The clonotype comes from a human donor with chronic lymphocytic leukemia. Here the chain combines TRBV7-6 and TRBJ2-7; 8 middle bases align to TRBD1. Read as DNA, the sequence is TGTGCCAGCAGCTTAAGGACAGGGCGGCAGCAGTACTTC. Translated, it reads CASSLRTGRQQYF.